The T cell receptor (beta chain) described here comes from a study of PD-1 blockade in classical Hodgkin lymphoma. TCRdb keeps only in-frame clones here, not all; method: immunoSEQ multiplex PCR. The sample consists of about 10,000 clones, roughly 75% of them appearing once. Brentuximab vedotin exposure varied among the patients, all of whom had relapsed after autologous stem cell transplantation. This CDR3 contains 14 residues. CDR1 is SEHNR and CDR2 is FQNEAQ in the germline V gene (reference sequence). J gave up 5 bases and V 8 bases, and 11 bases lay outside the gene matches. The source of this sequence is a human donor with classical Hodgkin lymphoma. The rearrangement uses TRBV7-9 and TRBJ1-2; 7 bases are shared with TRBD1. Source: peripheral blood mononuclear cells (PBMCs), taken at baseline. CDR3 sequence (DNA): TGTGCCAGCGGCCTGGACAGGCAAGCGTATGGCTACACCTTC. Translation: CASGLDRQAYGYTF.